A selection of T cell receptor beta chains follows, all from one sample in a study of blood T cells in healthy people across ages. A single record per CDR3 protein comes from TCRdb applying MiXCR to the 5' RACE reads. Among hundreds of thousands of distinct CDR3 sequences, under 25% were seen once, and the ten largest hold about 3.6%. Sequencing was done on a sample of blood. The receptors originated from a man between 65 and 79 years old in good health. Each CDR3 is given with its conserved first and last residue. Fields, in order: V gene, D gene, J gene, clone size, CDR3 DNA, CDR3 protein. D genes are given only for firm matches. Size values are once, few and many counts, or a class for expanded clones, and some rows have none.

v_gene: TRBV4-1
d_gene: TRBD2
j_gene: TRBJ2-1
abundance: -
CDR3nt: TGCGCCAGCAGCCAAGTACTAGCGGGAGATCTCGATGAGCAGTTCTTC
CDR3aa: CASSQVLAGDLDEQFF

v_gene: TRBV20-1
d_gene: TRBD1
j_gene: TRBJ2-1
abundance: -
CDR3nt: TGCAGTGCTAGAGATGGGACAGGGGTGAGCAATGAGCAGTTCTTC
CDR3aa: CSARDGTGVSNEQFF

v_gene: TRBV20-1
d_gene: -
j_gene: TRBJ2-7
abundance: -
CDR3nt: TGCAGTGCTAAAGAGGGGTGGACAGAGTACGAGCAGTACTTC
CDR3aa: CSAKEGWTEYEQYF

v_gene: TRBV20-1
d_gene: -
j_gene: TRBJ2-3
abundance: -
CDR3nt: TGCAGGCTAGCGCGATACACAGATACGCAGTATTTT
CDR3aa: CRLARYTDTQYF

v_gene: TRBV11-2
d_gene: TRBD2
j_gene: TRBJ2-7
abundance: few
CDR3nt: TGTGCCAGCAGCTTCGGACTAGCGGGAGACTTTAGGGGCGAGCAGTACTTC
CDR3aa: CASSFGLAGDFRGEQYF

v_gene: TRBV9
d_gene: -
j_gene: TRBJ2-3
abundance: few
CDR3nt: TGTGCCAGCAGCGGATGGGAAACGAGGGGGTTAGCTCGGTTGGATACGCAGTATTTT
CDR3aa: CASSGWETRGLARLDTQYF

v_gene: TRBV6-5
d_gene: TRBD1
j_gene: TRBJ2-1
abundance: -
CDR3nt: TGTGCCAGCAAAAGGACAGGTGAAAATGAGCAGTTCTTC
CDR3aa: CASKRTGENEQFF

v_gene: TRBV5-8
d_gene: -
j_gene: TRBJ1-2
abundance: -
CDR3nt: TGTGCCAGCAGCCCGGGACGGTTTTTGAACTATGGCTACACCTTC
CDR3aa: CASSPGRFLNYGYTF

v_gene: TRBV11-2
d_gene: TRBD2
j_gene: TRBJ2-7
abundance: -
CDR3nt: TGTGCCAGCAGCTTAGATCTCGCGGGAGTTCGGTACGAGCAGTACTTC
CDR3aa: CASSLDLAGVRYEQYF

v_gene: TRBV29-1
d_gene: TRBD1
j_gene: TRBJ2-1
abundance: few
CDR3nt: TGCAGCGTTGAGACAGGACAGGCGAGCTCCTACAATGAGCAGTTCTTC
CDR3aa: CSVETGQASSYNEQFF

v_gene: TRBV2
d_gene: -
j_gene: TRBJ2-7
abundance: few
CDR3nt: TGTGCCAGCACCTTGACGCGTCCCCTCTTCTACGAGCAGTACTTC
CDR3aa: CASTLTRPLFYEQYF

v_gene: TRBV10-3
d_gene: TRBD2
j_gene: TRBJ2-2
abundance: -
CDR3nt: TGTGCCATCAGTGTAGGAGTAGCGGGAGACGGCGGGGAGCTGTTTTTT
CDR3aa: CAISVGVAGDGGELFF

v_gene: TRBV27
d_gene: -
j_gene: TRBJ2-1
abundance: -
CDR3nt: TGTGCCAGCAGTCGTTCCGGGACGGCCAGCTCCTACAATGAGCAGTTCTTC
CDR3aa: CASSRSGTASSYNEQFF

v_gene: TRBV27
d_gene: -
j_gene: TRBJ1-5
abundance: few
CDR3nt: TGTGCCAGCAGTTCAGGGTATAGCAATCAGCCCCAGCATTTT
CDR3aa: CASSSGYSNQPQHF

v_gene: TRBV20-1
d_gene: TRBD2
j_gene: TRBJ2-7
abundance: few
CDR3nt: TGCAGTGCTACCGGGACTAGCGGGAGTGCTACGAAGGAGCAGTACTTC
CDR3aa: CSATGTSGSATKEQYF

v_gene: TRBV3-1
d_gene: TRBD2
j_gene: TRBJ2-7
abundance: -
CDR3nt: TGTGCCAGCAGCCAAGACCCTCAGACTAGCGGGAGATACGAGCAGTACTTC
CDR3aa: CASSQDPQTSGRYEQYF

v_gene: TRBV9
d_gene: -
j_gene: TRBJ1-1
abundance: -
CDR3nt: TGTGCCAGCAGCGTAGATATACGGGACAACACTGAAGCTTTCTTT
CDR3aa: CASSVDIRDNTEAFF

v_gene: TRBV6-2/TRBV6-3
d_gene: -
j_gene: TRBJ2-1
abundance: many
CDR3nt: TGTGCCAGCAGTCCAGGACAGCACAATGAGCAGTTCTTC
CDR3aa: CASSPGQHNEQFF

v_gene: TRBV19
d_gene: -
j_gene: TRBJ2-1
abundance: few
CDR3nt: TGTGCCAGTAGTATATTGGCGGCGAGCAATGAGCAGTTCTTC
CDR3aa: CASSILAASNEQFF

v_gene: TRBV5-1
d_gene: TRBD2
j_gene: TRBJ2-5
abundance: many
CDR3nt: TGCGCCAGCAGCTCGGGAGCGGGAGTAGAGACCCAGTACTTC
CDR3aa: CASSSGAGVETQYF

v_gene: TRBV7-2
d_gene: TRBD2
j_gene: TRBJ2-4
abundance: few
CDR3nt: TGTGCCAGCAGCTTTCGAGCGGGGGAAAACATTCAGTACTTC
CDR3aa: CASSFRAGENIQYF

v_gene: TRBV14
d_gene: TRBD1
j_gene: TRBJ2-1
abundance: -
CDR3nt: TGTGCCAGCAGCCAAGACAGGGGGCTAGACTCCTACAATGAGCAGTTCTTC
CDR3aa: CASSQDRGLDSYNEQFF

v_gene: TRBV9
d_gene: TRBD1
j_gene: TRBJ1-2
abundance: few
CDR3nt: TGTGCCAGCAGCAAGGGACAGTCTAACTATGGCTACACCTTC
CDR3aa: CASSKGQSNYGYTF

v_gene: TRBV10-3
d_gene: TRBD2
j_gene: TRBJ2-5
abundance: -
CDR3nt: TGTGCCATCAGCTCCGGGACTAGCGGGAGGCTTCAAGAGACCCAGTACTTC
CDR3aa: CAISSGTSGRLQETQYF

v_gene: TRBV25-1
d_gene: -
j_gene: TRBJ2-1
abundance: -
CDR3nt: TGTGCCAGCAGGGAAGGATTTGAGCAGTTCTTC
CDR3aa: CASREGFEQFF

v_gene: TRBV5-5
d_gene: -
j_gene: TRBJ1-3
abundance: -
CDR3nt: TGTGCCAGCAGAGGGGCCGTGGGCCCTGGAAACACCATATATTTT
CDR3aa: CASRGAVGPGNTIYF

v_gene: TRBV29-1
d_gene: -
j_gene: TRBJ2-1
abundance: -
CDR3nt: TGCAGCGTTGAATACCAGACTAGGAACTCCTACAATGAGCAGTTCTTC
CDR3aa: CSVEYQTRNSYNEQFF

v_gene: TRBV7-8
d_gene: -
j_gene: TRBJ1-1
abundance: -
CDR3nt: TGTGCCAGCAGCACCGAAAGAAGGACTGAAGCTTTCTTT
CDR3aa: CASSTERRTEAFF

v_gene: TRBV12-5
d_gene: TRBD1
j_gene: TRBJ2-3
abundance: -
CDR3nt: TGTGCTAGTGTAAGGGGGCTCACAGATACGCAGTATTTT
CDR3aa: CASVRGLTDTQYF

v_gene: TRBV25-1
d_gene: TRBD2
j_gene: TRBJ2-1
abundance: few
CDR3nt: TGTGCCAGCAGTGGGCTAGCGGGAGTGGGCGATGAGCAGTTCTTC
CDR3aa: CASSGLAGVGDEQFF

v_gene: TRBV9
d_gene: -
j_gene: TRBJ2-7
abundance: many
CDR3nt: TGTGCCAGCAGCGTAGGCCACGGTCAAGGGGACGGGCAGTACTTC
CDR3aa: CASSVGHGQGDGQYF

v_gene: TRBV21-1
d_gene: -
j_gene: TRBJ2-7
abundance: few
CDR3nt: TGTGCCAGCAGCACCGGGACAGGGGTTTTCTGTGCCTCCTACGAGCAGTACTTC
CDR3aa: CASSTGTGVFCASYEQYF

v_gene: TRBV6-1
d_gene: -
j_gene: TRBJ1-4
abundance: -
CDR3nt: TGTGCCAGCAGTGGTCGGCAGGGATACGAAAAACTGTTTTTT
CDR3aa: CASSGRQGYEKLFF

v_gene: TRBV3-1
d_gene: -
j_gene: TRBJ1-4
abundance: -
CDR3nt: TGTGCCAGCAGCCAAGATAAAGGCCCAACTAATGAAAAACTGTTTTTT
CDR3aa: CASSQDKGPTNEKLFF

v_gene: TRBV7-2
d_gene: -
j_gene: TRBJ2-1
abundance: -
CDR3nt: TGTGCCAGCAGCTTAACGTGGGACTCCTACAATGAGCAGTTCTTC
CDR3aa: CASSLTWDSYNEQFF

v_gene: TRBV12-3/TRBV12-4
d_gene: TRBD1
j_gene: TRBJ1-4
abundance: few
CDR3nt: TGTGCCAGCGCTAACAGGGGGCTTGAAAAACTGTTTTTT
CDR3aa: CASANRGLEKLFF

v_gene: TRBV20-1
d_gene: TRBD1
j_gene: TRBJ1-2
abundance: few
CDR3nt: TGCAGTGCTCCCGCCCAGGGGGAACCTGGCTACACCTTC
CDR3aa: CSAPAQGEPGYTF

v_gene: TRBV5-1
d_gene: -
j_gene: TRBJ1-2
abundance: many
CDR3nt: TGCGCCAGCAGCTTGGAGGGCGGCTCGGGCAACTATGGCTACACCTTC
CDR3aa: CASSLEGGSGNYGYTF

v_gene: TRBV2
d_gene: -
j_gene: TRBJ2-5
abundance: -
CDR3nt: TGTGCCAGCAGTTTGGACTCACATCGGGAGACCCAGTACTTC
CDR3aa: CASSLDSHRETQYF

v_gene: TRBV20-1
d_gene: TRBD2
j_gene: TRBJ2-5
abundance: few
CDR3nt: TGCAGTGCTAGATCCCCCAGGACTAGCGGGAAAGAGACCCAGTACTTC
CDR3aa: CSARSPRTSGKETQYF

v_gene: TRBV5-6
d_gene: TRBD2
j_gene: TRBJ2-1
abundance: many
CDR3nt: TGTGCCAGCAGCTTTAGCGGGAGAAGAGAAATGAATGAGCAGTTCTTC
CDR3aa: CASSFSGRREMNEQFF

v_gene: TRBV20-1
d_gene: TRBD1
j_gene: TRBJ2-5
abundance: -
CDR3nt: TGCAGTGCTAGAGCCAGCGGACAGGGAAAAGGGACCCAGTACTTC
CDR3aa: CSARASGQGKGTQYF

v_gene: TRBV3-1
d_gene: -
j_gene: TRBJ2-7
abundance: -
CDR3nt: TGTGCCAGCAGCCAAGCCAGCAGGGACTACGAGCAGTACTTC
CDR3aa: CASSQASRDYEQYF

v_gene: TRBV20-1
d_gene: -
j_gene: TRBJ2-6
abundance: few
CDR3nt: TGCAGTGCTAGAGCGGGAGCTGGGGCCAACGTCCTGACTTTC
CDR3aa: CSARAGAGANVLTF

v_gene: TRBV28
d_gene: TRBD2
j_gene: TRBJ2-1
abundance: few
CDR3nt: TGTGCCAGCAGTTTAAGCAGGAACCCGGGAGGTCTCAACAATGAGCAGTTCTTC
CDR3aa: CASSLSRNPGGLNNEQFF

v_gene: TRBV6-1
d_gene: TRBD1
j_gene: TRBJ2-5
abundance: -
CDR3nt: TGTGCCAGCAGGAGACAGGGTTCTTACGAGACCCAGTACTTC
CDR3aa: CASRRQGSYETQYF

v_gene: TRBV28
d_gene: -
j_gene: TRBJ1-1
abundance: -
CDR3nt: TGTGCCACCAGAGGGGCTGCGAACACTGAAGCTTTCTTT
CDR3aa: CATRGAANTEAFF

v_gene: TRBV4-2
d_gene: -
j_gene: TRBJ2-2
abundance: -
CDR3nt: TGTGCCAGCAGGCAAGAGGGGGGAGCGGTGAACACCGGGGAGCTGTTTTTT
CDR3aa: CASRQEGGAVNTGELFF

v_gene: TRBV6-2/TRBV6-3
d_gene: TRBD1
j_gene: TRBJ2-5
abundance: few
CDR3nt: TGTGCCAGCAGTCATCGACAGGGGTACGAGACCCAGTACTTC
CDR3aa: CASSHRQGYETQYF

v_gene: TRBV10-3
d_gene: -
j_gene: TRBJ2-2
abundance: few
CDR3nt: TGTGCCATCAGCAACACGAACACCGGGGAGCTGTTTTTT
CDR3aa: CAISNTNTGELFF

v_gene: TRBV5-1
d_gene: TRBD2
j_gene: TRBJ2-3
abundance: many
CDR3nt: TGCGCCAGCAGCTTCCTAGCGGGAGGCACAGATACGCAGTATTTT
CDR3aa: CASSFLAGGTDTQYF

v_gene: TRBV6-6
d_gene: -
j_gene: TRBJ2-5
abundance: many
CDR3nt: TGTGCCAGCAGTTACTCCCAGACAGATTTCCAAGAGACCCAGTACTTC
CDR3aa: CASSYSQTDFQETQYF

v_gene: TRBV20-1
d_gene: -
j_gene: TRBJ2-1
abundance: -
CDR3nt: TGCAGTGCTAGGGGGACCCCCAATGAGCAGTTCTTC
CDR3aa: CSARGTPNEQFF

v_gene: TRBV29-1
d_gene: TRBD2
j_gene: TRBJ2-1
abundance: few
CDR3nt: TGCAGCGTTGGCCCCCACCTAGCGGGAGGGGAGCAGTTCTTC
CDR3aa: CSVGPHLAGGEQFF

v_gene: TRBV20-1
d_gene: TRBD2
j_gene: TRBJ2-2
abundance: few
CDR3nt: TGCAGTGCGAGGAATCTAGCGGGAGGAGGAAATACCGGGGAGCTGTTTTTT
CDR3aa: CSARNLAGGGNTGELFF

v_gene: TRBV9
d_gene: -
j_gene: TRBJ2-5
abundance: -
CDR3nt: TGTGCCAGCAGCGCGCGCCGTCGGCAGGAGACCCAGTACTTC
CDR3aa: CASSARRRQETQYF

v_gene: TRBV29-1
d_gene: TRBD2
j_gene: TRBJ2-3
abundance: -
CDR3nt: TGCAGCGCTCAAGCGGGATTCACAGATACGCAGTATTTT
CDR3aa: CSAQAGFTDTQYF

v_gene: TRBV28
d_gene: TRBD2
j_gene: TRBJ2-2
abundance: -
CDR3nt: TGTGCCAGCAGCCCCCCAATCGGGAGGGCCGGGGAGCTGTTTTTT
CDR3aa: CASSPPIGRAGELFF

v_gene: TRBV2
d_gene: -
j_gene: TRBJ1-4
abundance: few
CDR3nt: TGTGCCAGCAGTGAGGGGACGGGCGATGAAAAACTGTTTTTT
CDR3aa: CASSEGTGDEKLFF